This T cell receptor beta chain was sequenced in a study of blood T cell repertoires in COVID-19. Overall study: The study drew acute and convalescent COVID-19 samples from the United States, Italy and Spain. From T cells, B-cell-depleted T cells, or PBMCs came the material, which was cDNA or gDNA.

Germline loops: CDR1 SGHTA, CDR2 FQGNSA. Trimming removed 1 base from V and 11 bases from J; junction bases left unmatched: 7. The CDR3 extends over 15 amino acids. Original handling: Amplification with reference gene primers provided the estimates of nucleated cell counts. Using immunoSEQ multiplex PCR, the repertoire was profiled, and TCRdb retains in-frame clones only, with some absent. Clone size and the V and J calls come from that table; the DNA yielded D and trimming. The table shows roughly 120,000 clones, with about 92% occurring only once. One Seattle source followed patients from active infection through their disease course.

J is TRBJ1-5 and V is TRBV7-2; 11 bases are shared with TRBD1. The TCR originated in a man aged 60 to 69 with COVID-19, enrolled during active disease. Sequenced sample: peripheral blood. The CDR3 DNA is TGTGCCAGCAGCTTAGACGGGACAGGGGGGCTGGCCCAGCATTTT. It encodes CASSLDGTGGLAQHF.